This T cell receptor beta chain was documented in a study of control samples from healthy donors and cancer patients. CDR1 SGHTA and CDR2 FQGNSA come from the germline V gene. V gave up 2 bases and J gave up 3 bases, with 10 bases separating them. CDR3 size: 14 residues. Libraries were prepared by immunoSEQ multiplex PCR; TCRdb keeps only in-frame clonotypes and omits some of them. The data show 60,000 to 75,000 clones, 84% seen once. This receptor was identified in a man aged 50 or older in good health. Input material: blood. The chain couples TRBV7-2 to TRBJ1-2; no reliable D call. As DNA, the CDR3 is TGTGCCAGCAGCTTACGAGGTTTAGACTATGGCTACACCTTC. It specifies CASSLRGLDYGYTF.